The sequence of this T cell receptor (beta chain) was determined in a study of beta chain features in type 1 diabetes. The isolated RNA, all of it, was reverse transcribed, so expressed TCRB transcripts were what got sequenced. TCRdb keeps only in-frame clones here, not all; method: immunoSEQ multiplex PCR. This sample has 200,000 to 250,000 clones, with about 14% found just once. V was trimmed by 0 bases and J by 14 bases, leaving 15 bases between them. The CDR3 contains 13 residues. From germline, CDR1 is LNHNV and CDR2 YYDKDF (reference sequence). This TCR derives from a woman in her forties in good health. Sequenced sample: naive CD4+ T cells from blood. This sequence joins TRBV15 and TRBJ2-3; D call uncertain. CDR3 nucleotide sequence: TGTGCCACCAGCAGAGATGTTGGTAGCCCCGTGTATTTT. As protein: CATSRDVGSPVYF.